The rows below give T cell receptor beta chains drawn from one sample of a study of neurological immune-mediated disorders. One entry per CDR3 protein, called by TCRdb with MiXCR from the 5' RACE reads. The repertoire has approximately 37,000 distinct CDR3 sequences, 13% to 15% of them found once; the top ten carry 27%. Material: PBMCs. Every receptor here comes from a woman aged 45-59 years with HTLV-1-associated myelopathy (HAM/TSP). The CDR3 runs from the conserved cysteine through the conserved F or W. D genes are given only for firm matches. Not every row has a clone size; where given, it reads once, few, many or a size class.

V gene: TRBV9
clone size: many
J gene: TRBJ2-2
D gene: TRBD2
CDR3 DNA: TGTGCCAGCAGCGTTGGGACTAGCGGTTACGGGGAGCTGTTTTTT
CDR3 protein: CASSVGTSGYGELFF

V gene: TRBV20-1
clone size: many
J gene: TRBJ2-3
D gene: TRBD2
CDR3 DNA: TGCAGTGCCCCGGGACTAGCGGGGGGGCCGAATACGCAGTATTTT
CDR3 protein: CSAPGLAGGPNTQYF

V gene: TRBV5-1
clone size: .
J gene: TRBJ2-1
D gene: .
CDR3 DNA: TGCGCCAGCAGCTTGGAATGGGGGGCCTCCTACAATGAGCAGTTCTTC
CDR3 protein: CASSLEWGASYNEQFF

V gene: TRBV27
clone size: many
J gene: TRBJ2-5
D gene: TRBD1
CDR3 DNA: TGTGCCAGCAGTTTCCTTCGACGGACAGGTCCCGAGACCCAGTACTTC
CDR3 protein: CASSFLRRTGPETQYF

V gene: TRBV18
clone size: few
J gene: TRBJ1-2
D gene: TRBD1
CDR3 DNA: TGTGCCAGCTCACCGGACACCTTACTGGGACAGGGTAGGGGCTACACCTTC
CDR3 protein: CASSPDTLLGQGRGYTF

V gene: TRBV7-9
clone size: many
J gene: TRBJ1-5
D gene: .
CDR3 DNA: TGTGCCAGCAGCTCCGGTGGGAGCAATCAGCCCCAGCATTTT
CDR3 protein: CASSSGGSNQPQHF

V gene: TRBV20-1
clone size: many
J gene: TRBJ1-5
D gene: TRBD1
CDR3 DNA: TGCAGTGCTAGAGAACAGGGGCGGAATCAGCCCCAGCATTTT
CDR3 protein: CSAREQGRNQPQHF

V gene: TRBV7-6
clone size: many
J gene: TRBJ2-1
D gene: .
CDR3 DNA: TGTGCCAGCAGCTTGGCACCTGTGAGCGAGCAGTTCTTC
CDR3 protein: CASSLAPVSEQFF

V gene: TRBV29-1
clone size: many
J gene: TRBJ2-7
D gene: .
CDR3 DNA: TGCAGCGTTGAGGGATCCTCTTATGGCGAGCAGTACTTC
CDR3 protein: CSVEGSSYGEQYF

V gene: TRBV20-1
clone size: .
J gene: TRBJ2-1
D gene: TRBD2
CDR3 DNA: TGCAGTGCTAGAGCCTGGAGCGGGGGGAACCGAAATGAGCAGTTCTTC
CDR3 protein: CSARAWSGGNRNEQFF

V gene: TRBV5-1
clone size: many
J gene: TRBJ2-5
D gene: .
CDR3 DNA: TGCGCCAGCAGCGCGGGACAGCAAGAGACCCAGTACTTC
CDR3 protein: CASSAGQQETQYF

V gene: TRBV5-1
clone size: many
J gene: TRBJ1-2
D gene: .
CDR3 DNA: TGCGCCAGCAGCCATAGAACCAGGGCAGCTAACTATGGCTACACCTTC
CDR3 protein: CASSHRTRAANYGYTF

V gene: TRBV5-1
clone size: many
J gene: TRBJ2-1
D gene: .
CDR3 DNA: TGCGCCAGCAGCTTGGCGAACAATGAGCAGTTCTTC
CDR3 protein: CASSLANNEQFF

V gene: TRBV5-1
clone size: many
J gene: TRBJ1-2
D gene: TRBD1
CDR3 DNA: TGCGCCAGCAGCTCCCGGACAGGGGGCGGCGGTGGCTACACCTTC
CDR3 protein: CASSSRTGGGGGYTF

V gene: TRBV7-2
clone size: many
J gene: TRBJ1-2
D gene: .
CDR3 DNA: TGTGCCAGCAGCTTGGGGGTTGGAGACTATGGCTACACCTTC
CDR3 protein: CASSLGVGDYGYTF

V gene: TRBV15
clone size: many
J gene: TRBJ2-7
D gene: TRBD2
CDR3 DNA: TGTGCCACCAGCAGAGAGCGGGGGGCGTTTCTGTACTTC
CDR3 protein: CATSRERGAFLYF

V gene: TRBV20-1
clone size: many
J gene: TRBJ2-1
D gene: .
CDR3 DNA: TGCAGTGCTCGCTACAGGGCGCCTTACAATGAGCAGTTCTTC
CDR3 protein: CSARYRAPYNEQFF

V gene: TRBV5-1
clone size: many
J gene: TRBJ1-1
D gene: TRBD1
CDR3 DNA: TGCGCCAGCAGCCCCCCCGGGACAGGGGGCACTGAAGCTTTCTTT
CDR3 protein: CASSPPGTGGTEAFF

V gene: TRBV25-1
clone size: many
J gene: TRBJ2-6
D gene: .
CDR3 DNA: TGTGCCAGCAGTGAAGGCCAGGGATCCTCTGGGGCCAACGTCCTGACTTTC
CDR3 protein: CASSEGQGSSGANVLTF

V gene: TRBV7-2
clone size: many
J gene: TRBJ2-3
D gene: .
CDR3 DNA: TGTGCCAGCAGCTTAGCGGACCTCAATACGCAGTATTTT
CDR3 protein: CASSLADLNTQYF

V gene: TRBV13
clone size: many
J gene: TRBJ2-2
D gene: .
CDR3 DNA: TGTGCCAGCAGCCCCCAAACCGGGGAGCTGTTTTTT
CDR3 protein: CASSPQTGELFF

V gene: TRBV28
clone size: .
J gene: TRBJ2-4
D gene: .
CDR3 DNA: TGTGCCGCCGGGGCCATTGTAGCCAAAAACATTCAGTACTTC
CDR3 protein: CAAGAIVAKNIQYF

V gene: TRBV28
clone size: .
J gene: TRBJ2-6
D gene: .
CDR3 DNA: TGTGCCACCGGACTGAGCTCTGGGGCCAACGTCCTGACTTTC
CDR3 protein: CATGLSSGANVLTF

V gene: TRBV29-1
clone size: many
J gene: TRBJ1-1
D gene: .
CDR3 DNA: TGCAGCGTTGATCAGGGTGAAGCTTTCTTT
CDR3 protein: CSVDQGEAFF

V gene: TRBV5-1
clone size: .
J gene: TRBJ2-1
D gene: .
CDR3 DNA: TGCGCCAGCAGCTTGGCGTTACAGGGCGTTGCTGACAATGAGCAGTTCTTC
CDR3 protein: CASSLALQGVADNEQFF

V gene: TRBV25-1
clone size: many
J gene: TRBJ1-1
D gene: .
CDR3 DNA: TGTGCCAGCAGTCTACAGGGAATTCTAGGCACTGAAGCTTTCTTT
CDR3 protein: CASSLQGILGTEAFF

V gene: TRBV14
clone size: many
J gene: TRBJ1-1
D gene: .
CDR3 DNA: TGTGCCAGCAGCCAAGATCGGGACTACACTGAAGCTTTCTTT
CDR3 protein: CASSQDRDYTEAFF

V gene: TRBV15
clone size: many
J gene: TRBJ1-4
D gene: TRBD1
CDR3 DNA: TGTGCCACCAGCTCTAACCTCAGGGGGCGAGGTGAAAAACTGTTTTTT
CDR3 protein: CATSSNLRGRGEKLFF

V gene: TRBV29-1
clone size: many
J gene: TRBJ1-1
D gene: .
CDR3 DNA: TGCAGCGTTGACCCCACAGGAAGTGGTGAAGCTTTCTTT
CDR3 protein: CSVDPTGSGEAFF

V gene: TRBV4-3
clone size: many
J gene: TRBJ1-1
D gene: .
CDR3 DNA: TGCGCCAGCAGCCAAGATGGAATTAGGGGGGAAACTGAAGCTTTCTTT
CDR3 protein: CASSQDGIRGETEAFF

V gene: TRBV20-1
clone size: many
J gene: TRBJ2-7
D gene: TRBD1
CDR3 DNA: TGCAGTGCAGGGGATCGGGACAGGGCTACATACGAGCAGTACTTC
CDR3 protein: CSAGDRDRATYEQYF

V gene: TRBV7-9
clone size: many
J gene: TRBJ2-7
D gene: .
CDR3 DNA: TGTGCCAGCAGCCCCTCTTACGAGCAGTACTTC
CDR3 protein: CASSPSYEQYF

V gene: TRBV5-1
clone size: many
J gene: TRBJ2-3
D gene: TRBD2
CDR3 DNA: TGCGCCAGCGCAGGAACCGGACTAGTTTTTAGCACAGATACGCAGTATTTT
CDR3 protein: CASAGTGLVFSTDTQYF

V gene: TRBV20-1
clone size: .
J gene: TRBJ2-2
D gene: TRBD2
CDR3 DNA: TGCAGTGCTAGAGATTATCGAGCGGGGGGCCGAAGGACCGGGGAGCTGTTTTTT
CDR3 protein: CSARDYRAGGRRTGELFF

V gene: TRBV7-9
clone size: many
J gene: TRBJ1-3
D gene: TRBD1
CDR3 DNA: TGTGCCAGCAGCTCCACAGGGGCTGGAAACACCATATATTTT
CDR3 protein: CASSSTGAGNTIYF

V gene: TRBV28
clone size: many
J gene: TRBJ2-1
D gene: .
CDR3 DNA: TGTGCCAGCAGTTTAGGAGGGAGAAATGAGCAGTTCTTC
CDR3 protein: CASSLGGRNEQFF

V gene: TRBV6-5
clone size: many
J gene: TRBJ2-1
D gene: TRBD1
CDR3 DNA: TGTGCCAGCACCCCGGGACAGGGTAGGAGTCGGTTCTTC
CDR3 protein: CASTPGQGRSRFF

V gene: TRBV20-1
clone size: medium-sized
J gene: TRBJ2-1
D gene: .
CDR3 DNA: TGCAGTGCTAGAGGTCTAGCGCAATACAGCTCCTACAATGAGCAGTTCTTC
CDR3 protein: CSARGLAQYSSYNEQFF

V gene: TRBV20-1
clone size: .
J gene: TRBJ1-1
D gene: .
CDR3 DNA: TGCAGTGCTACCCCCGTCGGGATTGACTCTGAAGCTTTCTTT
CDR3 protein: CSATPVGIDSEAFF

V gene: TRBV9
clone size: many
J gene: TRBJ2-2
D gene: .
CDR3 DNA: TGTGCCAGCAGCGTAAATTCTGGGTTAGAGACCGGGGAGCTGTTTTTT
CDR3 protein: CASSVNSGLETGELFF

V gene: TRBV18
clone size: many
J gene: TRBJ1-5
D gene: .
CDR3 DNA: TGTGCCAGCTCACCTAAAAGACAGGAAGGTCAGCCCCAGCATTTT
CDR3 protein: CASSPKRQEGQPQHF

V gene: TRBV10-2
clone size: .
J gene: TRBJ1-6
D gene: TRBD1
CDR3 DNA: TGCGCCAGCCGCCAAGGGGGCGAATCACCCCTCCACTTT
CDR3 protein: CASRQGGESPLHF